Listed here are 12 T cell receptor beta chains from one sample, sequenced in a study of OX40 agonist ivuxolimab in advanced cancers. Preparation of the library involved the immunoSEQ multiplex PCR assay. TCRdb's version of the immuneACCESS table is confined to in-frame rearrangements and falls short of the full clone set. An unresolved V gene accounts for under half of the shortfall where checked; the remainder is of unknown origin. Present in this sample are roughly 56,000 clones, 84% of which were seen just once. Approximately 4.5% of the sample is in the top ten clones. The sequenced sample was CD4+ or CD8+ T cells sorted from blood, obtained in a trial of the OX40 agonist ivuxolimab. The receptors stem from an adult with an advanced solid tumor such as melanoma, head and neck, liver or kidney cancer.

This chain uses TRBV19 with TRBJ1-2, with 8 bases identical to TRBD1. CDR3 size: 15 residues. CDR1 and CDR2 from the germline V gene are LNHDA and SQIVND (reference sequence). V dropped 6 bases and J dropped 1; count of bases not matched to a gene: 7. The CDR3 DNA is TGTGCCAGTAGCCCCTCGACAGGGGTTAACTATGGCTACACCTTC. Translation gives CASSPSTGVNYGYTF.

The V and J genes are TRBV18 and TRBJ2-5; 10 bases agree with TRBD1. The CDR3 length is 18 residues. After removal of 4 bases from V and 1 base from J, the junction contained 12 bases not matched to a gene. Germline values: CDR1 KGHSH, CDR2 LQKENI. CDR3 sequence: CASSRTGGGKGTQETQYF. CDR3 bases: TGTGCCAGCTCACGGACAGGGGGAGGAAAGGGGACCCAAGAGACCCAGTACTTC.

This clone was observed once. V gene TRBV6-6 combines with J gene TRBJ2-2; D may correspond to TRBD1 or TRBD2 (5 bases each). The CDR3 consists of 14 residues. Germline loops: CDR1 MNHNY, CDR2 SVGAGI (reference sequence). The V end was cut by 7 bases, the J end by 6 bases, with 15 bases between. CDR3 DNA sequence: TGTGCCAGCACCTTCTCTCGGGACGCCGGGGAGCTGTTTTTT. Its protein product is CASTFSRDAGELFF.

The chain carries TRBV7-8 and TRBJ2-1, with TRBD1 matching over 7 bases. This CDR3 comprises 12 residues. Germline assignment: CDR1 SGHVS and CDR2 FQNEAQ. In nucleotides, the CDR3 is TGTGCTACAGGGGCAGGGTACAATGAGCAGTTCTTC. Translating it yields CATGAGYNEQFF.

This chain links TRBV15 with TRBJ2-3; 8 bases align to TRBD2. In germline, CDR1 is LNHNV, CDR2 YYDKDF (reference sequence). The V and J ends lost 5 bases and 5 bases, in that order; junction bases with no gene match: 6. This CDR3 is built from 14 residues. This chain's CDR3 is CATSGYGGGDTQYF. The CDR3 DNA sequence: TGTGCCACCAGCGGTTACGGGGGGGGAGATACGCAGTATTTT.

This clone was observed a single time. The chain couples TRBV6-1 to TRBJ2-7; the match to TRBD1 covers 10 bases. V lost 5 bases to trimming and J lost 4 bases; unmatched junction nucleotides: 8. Per the germline V gene, CDR1 is MNHNS and CDR2 is SASEGT. CDR3 size: 15 residues. The CDR3 reads CASSQRDRGFYEQYF. CDR3 coding DNA: TGTGCCAGCAGTCAACGGGACAGGGGCTTTTACGAGCAGTACTTC.

The rearrangement links TRBV10-3 to TRBJ2-7, with 8 bases lining up with TRBD1. This CDR3 has 14 amino acids. Germline CDR1 reads ENHRY; CDR2 reads SYGVKD. Germline trimming cut 7 bases from V and 5 bases from J; bases unmatched to any gene: 10. In DNA form, the CDR3 reads TGTGCCATCAACCCAGGACAGGGTAGGGACGAGCAGTACTTC. As protein: CAINPGQGRDEQYF.

This chain uses TRBV30 with TRBJ2-7; D unclear. CDR3 length equals 11 residues. Deletions cut 2 bases from V and 4 bases from J, with 6 bases between. Looked up from germline, CDR1 is GTSNPN and CDR2 is SVGIG (reference sequence). CDR3 DNA: TGTGCCTGGAGTCGAAATTACGAGCAGTACTTC. Translated: CAWSRNYEQYF. The full variable domain, its missing parts supplied by reference TRBV30 and TRBJ2-7, is SQTIHQWPATLVQPVGSPLSLECTVEGTSNPNLYWYRQAAGRGLQLLFYSVGIGQISSEVPQNLSASRPQDRQFILSSKKLLLSDSGFYLCAWSRNYEQYFGPGTRLTVT.

The chain employs TRBV9 and TRBJ2-3; tentative D call: TRBD2 (5 bases). V lost 2 bases to trimming and J lost 2 bases, with 15 bases between them. This CDR3 has 16 residues. Germline V gives CDR1 SGDLS, CDR2 YYNGEE. In nucleotides, the CDR3 is TGTGCCAGCAGCGTCGCCGGAGGACGGAACACAGATACGCAGTATTTT. Its translation: CASSVAGGRNTDTQYF.

V gene TRBV10-3 combines with J gene TRBJ1-2; no reliable D call. The length of the CDR3 is 14 residues. V was clipped by 0 bases and J by 2 bases, with 7 bases between them. CDR1 and CDR2 from the germline V gene are ENHRY and SYGVKD. The CDR3: CAISESDVNYGYTF. In nucleotides, the CDR3 is TGTGCCATCAGTGAGTCGGACGTGAACTATGGCTACACCTTC.

The V call is TRBV6-1, the J call TRBJ2-7; 8 bases match TRBD2. The V segment lost 0 bases and the J segment 2 bases; nucleotides outside the gene matches: 15. CDR1 is MNHNS, CDR2 SASEGT, per germline. CDR3 length: 19 residues. The DNA for the CDR3 is TGTGCCAGCAGTGAAGCGCTTCAACGGGAGGGCACACCCACCTACGAGCAGTACTTC. The encoded protein is CASSEALQREGTPTYEQYF.

This chain joins TRBV6-1 and TRBJ1-1; D ambiguous. V was pared by 9 bases and J by 3 bases, with 8 bases between. Germline V gives CDR1 MNHNS, CDR2 SASEGT. The CDR3 contains 11 residues. The CDR3 sequence: CARRLHTEAFF. DNA for the CDR3: TGTGCCAGACGGTTGCACACTGAAGCTTTCTTT.